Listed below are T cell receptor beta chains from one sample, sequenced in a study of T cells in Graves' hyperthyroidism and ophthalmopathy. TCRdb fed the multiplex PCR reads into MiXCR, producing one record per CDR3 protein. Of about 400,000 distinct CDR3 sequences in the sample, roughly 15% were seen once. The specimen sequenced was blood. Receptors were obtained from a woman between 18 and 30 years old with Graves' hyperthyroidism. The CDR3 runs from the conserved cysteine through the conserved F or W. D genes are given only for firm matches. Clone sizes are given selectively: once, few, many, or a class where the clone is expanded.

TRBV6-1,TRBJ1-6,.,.,CASSKQERYSPLHF,TGTGCCAGCAGTAAACAGGAGCGCTACTCACCCCTCCACTTT
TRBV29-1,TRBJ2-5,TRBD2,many,CSVGGRGETQYF,TGCAGCGTTGGCGGGAGGGGAGAGACCCAGTACTTC
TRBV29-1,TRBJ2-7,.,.,CSVEDPLEQYF,TGCAGCGTTGAAGATCCTCTCGAGCAGTACTTC
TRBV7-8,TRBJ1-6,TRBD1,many,CASSLAPGQSSPLHF,TGTGCCAGCAGCTTAGCCCCGGGACAGTCTTCACCCCTCCACTTT
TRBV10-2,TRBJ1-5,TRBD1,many,CASSEVGTGVFDQPQHF,TGCGCCAGCAGTGAAGTTGGGACAGGGGTATTCGATCAGCCCCAGCATTTT
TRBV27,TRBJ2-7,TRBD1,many,CASSLTGGSYEQYF,TGTGCCAGCAGTTTGACAGGGGGCTCCTACGAGCAGTACTTC
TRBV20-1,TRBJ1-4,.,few,CSARPQNEEKLFF,TGCAGTGCTAGACCACAGAATGAGGAAAAACTGTTTTTT
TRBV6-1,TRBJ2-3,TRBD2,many,CASRVGRSTDTQYF,TGTGCCAGCAGGGTCGGGAGGTCCACAGATACGCAGTATTTT
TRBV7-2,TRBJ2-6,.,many,CASSFTGQGLGGANVLTF,TGTGCCAGCTCCTTCACTGGGCAGGGATTAGGCGGGGCCAACGTCCTGACTTTC
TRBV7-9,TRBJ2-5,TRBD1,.,CASSLGAQGAGETQYF,TGTGCCAGCAGCTTAGGTGCACAGGGGGCAGGGGAGACCCAGTACTTC
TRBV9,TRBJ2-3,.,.,CASSVHVSAPDTQYF,TGTGCCAGCAGCGTACATGTTAGCGCCCCAGATACGCAGTATTTT
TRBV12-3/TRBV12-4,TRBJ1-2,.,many,CASTEDPNYGYTF,TGTGCCAGCACCGAGGACCCTAACTATGGCTACACCTTC
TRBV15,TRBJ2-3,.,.,CATSRVQGFTDTQYF,TGTGCCACCAGCAGAGTTCAGGGGTTCACAGATACGCAGTATTTT
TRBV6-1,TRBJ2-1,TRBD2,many,CASSDDPGLGTNEQFF,TGTGCCAGCAGTGACGACCCGGGACTAGGGACCAATGAGCAGTTCTTC
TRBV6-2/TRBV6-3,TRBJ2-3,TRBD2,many,CASSYLGTSGGRDTQYF,TGTGCCAGCAGTTACCTTGGGACTAGCGGAGGTAGAGATACGCAGTATTTT
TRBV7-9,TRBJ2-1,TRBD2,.,CASSLADGGSSYNEQFF,TGTGCCAGCAGCTTAGCGGACGGCGGGAGCTCCTACAATGAGCAGTTCTTC
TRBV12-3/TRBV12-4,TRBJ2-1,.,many,CASQGQGKFNEQFF,TGTGCCAGTCAGGGGCAGGGCAAATTCAATGAGCAGTTCTTC
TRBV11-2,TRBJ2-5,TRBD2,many,CASSLVPWEREAQETQYF,TGTGCCAGCAGCTTAGTCCCCTGGGAGCGGGAGGCCCAAGAGACCCAGTACTTC
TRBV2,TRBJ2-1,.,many,CASSAGFSYNEQFF,TGTGCCAGCAGTGCGGGGTTCTCCTACAATGAGCAGTTCTTC
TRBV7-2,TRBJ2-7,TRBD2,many,CASSLEGLAGVEQYF,TGTGCCAGCAGCTTAGAAGGACTAGCGGGAGTCGAGCAGTACTTC
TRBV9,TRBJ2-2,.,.,CASSAPAVGTGELFF,TGTGCCAGCAGCGCACCAGCCGTGGGCACCGGGGAGCTGTTTTTT
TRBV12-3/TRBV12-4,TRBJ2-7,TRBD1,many,CASSSSRQGAGYEQYF,TGTGCCAGCAGTTCCAGCCGACAGGGGGCGGGGTACGAGCAGTACTTC
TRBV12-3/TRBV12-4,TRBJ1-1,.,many,CASSPLSRLTEAFF,TGTGCCAGCAGTCCTTTATCTCGACTCACTGAAGCTTTCTTT
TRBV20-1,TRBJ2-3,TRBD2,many,CSADSGSGGTDTQYF,TGCAGTGCTGATAGCGGGAGTGGGGGCACAGATACGCAGTATTTT
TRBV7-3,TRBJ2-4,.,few,CASSQYSDGIQYF,TGTGCCAGCAGCCAATACTCGGATGGCATTCAGTACTTC
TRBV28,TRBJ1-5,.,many,CASSLGGGKQPQHF,TGTGCCAGCAGCCTAGGGGGGGGAAAACAGCCCCAGCATTTT
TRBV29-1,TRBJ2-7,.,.,CSVEDYSGLGVEQYF,TGCAGCGTTGAAGATTATAGCGGCCTGGGAGTCGAGCAGTACTTC
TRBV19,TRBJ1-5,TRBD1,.,CASTFRQGHSNQPQHF,TGTGCCAGTACCTTCCGACAGGGTCATAGCAATCAGCCCCAGCATTTT
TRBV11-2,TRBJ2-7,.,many,CASSLGTKYEQYF,TGTGCCAGCAGCTTAGGGACAAAATACGAGCAGTACTTC
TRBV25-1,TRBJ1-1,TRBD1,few,CASSGRGRRETEAFF,TGTGCCAGCAGTGGCAGGGGGCGCCGGGAGACTGAAGCTTTCTTT
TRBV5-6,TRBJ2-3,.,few,CASSLDAGGGTDTQYF,TGTGCCAGCAGCTTGGATGCTGGGGGAGGAACAGATACGCAGTATTTT
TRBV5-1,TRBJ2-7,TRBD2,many,CASSSGASGSYEQYF,TGCGCCAGCAGCTCAGGGGCTAGCGGGAGTTACGAGCAGTACTTC
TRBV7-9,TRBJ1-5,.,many,CASSPPLGDSNQPQHF,TGTGCCAGCAGCCCCCCATTAGGGGACAGCAATCAGCCCCAGCATTTT
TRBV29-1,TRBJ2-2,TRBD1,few,CSVGWTGGSGELFF,TGCAGCGTTGGCTGGACAGGGGGCAGCGGGGAGCTGTTTTTT
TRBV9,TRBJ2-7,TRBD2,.,CASSVGGRADEQYF,TGTGCCAGCAGCGTAGGTGGGAGGGCCGACGAGCAGTACTTC
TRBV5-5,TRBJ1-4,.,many,CASSLDDGWNEKLFF,TGTGCCAGCAGCTTGGACGACGGATGGAATGAAAAACTGTTTTTT
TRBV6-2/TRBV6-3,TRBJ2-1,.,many,CASSYAAVMGYNEQFF,TGTGCCAGCAGTTACGCGGCGGTGATGGGGTACAATGAGCAGTTCTTC
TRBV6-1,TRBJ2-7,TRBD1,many,CASSGTGDFYEQYF,TGTGCCAGCAGTGGGACAGGGGACTTCTACGAGCAGTACTTC
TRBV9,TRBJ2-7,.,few,CASSVAPGMASYEQYF,TGTGCCAGCAGCGTAGCCCCGGGGATGGCATCCTACGAGCAGTACTTC